This T cell receptor (beta chain) came from a study of T cells in Graves' hyperthyroidism and ophthalmopathy. Trimming at V came to 0 bases and at J to 2 bases, leaving 4 bases not matched to a gene. Germline V gene data show CDR1 as MGHRA and CDR2 as YSYEKL. The CDR3 spans 17 residues. This clonotype was detected only a few times. Amplified TCR beta CDR3 regions derived from RNA transcripts. Carried out on the TCR CDR3, a first-round RT-PCR used the HTBI primer set. Via MiXCR, TCRdb re-called the multiplex PCR reads, giving one row per CDR3 protein. The sample has approximately 380,000 distinct CDR3 sequences, about 20% seen once.

Sample: blood. The origin of this receptor is a woman aged 18-30 years with Graves' hyperthyroidism. V gene TRBV4-1 combines with J gene TRBJ2-2, with 9 bases that match TRBD2. The CDR3 spells CASSQDRTSANTGELFF. The CDR3 DNA reads as TGCGCCAGCAGCCAAGATCGGACTAGCGCAAACACCGGGGAGCTGTTTTTT.